A single sample gave rise to the 28 T cell receptor beta chains below, sequenced in a study of STAT3 mutations in large granular lymphocyte leukemia. For these TCRs, the target antigens are not known. Sequencing was performed with immunoSEQ multiplex PCR; in TCRdb, only in-frame clones are kept and a portion is missing. This sample has about 10,000 clones, with around 57% found just once. Study-wide points: At least one immunodominant TCR beta clonotype appeared in every T-cell large granular lymphocyte leukemia patient.

The sequenced sample was peripheral blood mononuclear cells. The receptors were gathered from a boy younger than 18 with T-cell large granular lymphocyte leukemia. Some clones in this sample may be carry-over from other donors' samples.

This clone was seen a few times. The chain couples TRBV18 to TRBJ2-5; TRBD1 matches at 7 bases. CDR1 is KGHSH, CDR2 LQKENI, per germline. CDR3 length: 14 residues. V lost 3 bases and J lost 3; bases outside the gene matches: 4. CDR3 nucleotide sequence: TGTGCCAGCTCACCTAACAGGGGAAAAGAGACCCAGTACTTC. Protein sequence: CASSPNRGKETQYF.

This clone was counted between two and nine times. The chain is built from TRBV2 and TRBJ1-6; D possibly corresponds to TRBD1 (6 bases). The CDR3 totals 14 residues. The germline V and J ends were trimmed by 6 bases and 10 bases, with 16 bases remaining between them. The germline V gene encodes CDR1 SNHLY and CDR2 FYNNEI. The CDR3 DNA reads as TGTGCCAGCAGGAGCAGCCCCAGGGGCTCACCCCTCCACTTT. It codes for CASRSSPRGSPLHF. Looking up the rest from reference TRBV2 and TRBJ1-6 gives the full variable domain: EPEVTQTPSHQVTQMGQEVILRCVPISNHLYFYWYRQILGQKVEFLVSFYNNEISEKSEIFDDQFSVERPDGSNFTLKIRSTKLEDSAMYFCASRSSPRGSPLHFGNGTRLTVT.

The chain employs TRBV7-9 and TRBJ2-2; D gene ambiguous. Germline assignment: CDR1 SEHNR and CDR2 FQNEAQ (reference sequence). V was clipped by 4 bases and J by 0 bases, with 15 bases between them. The CDR3 sequence is 17 residues long. The CDR3 reads CASSSPGRTPNTGELFF. For the CDR3, the DNA is TGTGCCAGCAGCTCCCCCGGACGGACCCCGAACACCGGGGAGCTGTTTTTT. Combining the CDR3 with reference TRBV7-9 and TRBJ2-2 gives the whole variable domain DTGVSQNPRHKITKRGQNVTFRCDPISEHNRLYWYRQTLGQGPEFLTYFQNEAQLEKSRLLSDRFSAERPKGSFSTLEIQRTEQGDSAMYLCASSSPGRTPNTGELFFGEGSRLTVL.

The rearrangement links TRBV5-8 to TRBJ2-7; D is perhaps TRBD1 (5 bases). Germline CDR1 is SGHTS and CDR2 is YDEGEE. The CDR3 has 13 amino acids. Trimming pared 4 bases from V and 3 bases from J, leaving 11 bases between. CDR3 in amino acids: CASSKDTIYEQYF. In nucleotides, the CDR3 is TGTGCCAGCAGCAAGGACACTATCTACGAGCAGTACTTC.

This chain's CDR3 is CAWSGDTSNEKLFF. CDR3 nucleotides: TGTGCCTGGAGTGGGGACACCTCTAATGAAAAACTGTTTTTT. This chain uses TRBV30 with TRBJ1-4, with D possibly TRBD1 on 6 matching bases. The CDR3 spans 14 residues. Trimming shortened V by 1 base and J by 3 bases, and 9 bases separated the two germline ends. Germline loops: CDR1 GTSNPN, CDR2 SVGIG (reference sequence).

This chain uses TRBV27 with TRBJ2-7; D not certain. Looked up from germline, CDR1 is MNHEY and CDR2 is SMNVEV (reference sequence). CDR3 length: 12 residues. The ends were cut back, 3 bases at V and 3 bases at J, with 6 bases in the middle. CDR3 nucleotides: TGTGCCAGCAGTTTTGTGGGCTACGAGCAGTACTTC. Its translation: CASSFVGYEQYF.

This rearrangement joins TRBV18 to TRBJ1-3; no definite D call. The germline gives CDR1 KGHSH, CDR2 LQKENI. The CDR3 is 12 residues long. Trimming pared 6 bases from V and 4 bases from J, leaving 7 bases between. Here the CDR3 reads CASSPGGNTIYF. As DNA, the CDR3 is TGTGCCAGCTCGCCCGGGGGAAACACCATATATTTT.

The sample holds a few counts of this clone. CDR3 DNA: TGTGCCAGCAGCTTAAGGCTGTACTACAATGAGCAGTTCTTC. Its translation: CASSLRLYYNEQFF. This chain connects TRBV7-8 to TRBJ2-1, with D hard to call. Germline lookup yields CDR1 SGHVS and CDR2 FQNEAQ. V was cut by 2 bases and J by 3 bases, with 8 bases left in between. The CDR3 sequence is 14 residues long.

The chain links TRBV30 to TRBJ2-7; TRBD1 aligns across 10 bases. The CDR3 runs 13 residues. The germline V gene has CDR1 GTSNPN and CDR2 SVGIG (reference sequence). V trimming: 6 bases; J trimming: 4 bases; junction bases outside the gene matches: 6. The CDR3 sequence is CACLRDRGYEQYF. In DNA form, the CDR3 reads TGTGCCTGCCTCCGGGACAGGGGATACGAGCAGTACTTC.

In this sample, this clone turned up a few times. The rearrangement uses TRBV2 and TRBJ1-2; D remains ambiguous. The V gene lost 5 bases and the J gene lost 7 bases, with 5 bases spanning the gap. This CDR3 contains 10 residues. In germline, CDR1 is SNHLY, CDR2 FYNNEI. The CDR3 DNA reads as TGTGCCAGCAGTTTTCGTGGCTACACCTTC. Translation: CASSFRGYTF.

V gene TRBV5-4 combines with J gene TRBJ1-2, with D possibly matching TRBD1 (5 bases). CDR1 is SGHNT, CDR2 YYREEE, per germline (reference sequence). CDR3 size: 13 residues. V was pared by 2 bases and J by 7 bases, with 12 bases between. CDR3 in DNA: TGTGCCAGCAGCTTATACCAGGGATTTGGCTACACCTTC. Protein: CASSLYQGFGYTF.

The rearrangement links TRBV12-5 to TRBJ2-7, with D possibly matching TRBD2 (5 bases). CDR3 length: 12 residues. The V end was cut by 8 bases, the J end by 0 bases, with 8 bases between. Germline V lookup: CDR1 LGHNT, CDR2 FRNRAP. CDR3 nucleotides: TGTGCTAGTCAGCGGAGCTCCTACGAGCAGTACTTC. Protein product: CASQRSSYEQYF.

The chain has TRBV5-4 and TRBJ2-7; 7 bases are shared with TRBD1. CDR1 and CDR2 from the germline V gene are SGHNT and YYREEE (reference sequence). This CDR3 spans 13 amino acids. With 0 bases clipped from V and 5 bases from J, the junction kept 2 bases outside the gene matches. The CDR3 here is CASSLVGTDEQYF. In nucleotides, the CDR3 is TGTGCCAGCAGCTTGGTGGGGACAGACGAGCAGTACTTC. The full variable domain, completed using reference TRBV5-4 and TRBJ2-7, is ETGVTQSPTHLIKTRGQQVTLRCSSQSGHNTVSWYQQALGQGPQFIFQYYREEENGRGNFPPRFSGLQFPNYSSELNVNALELDDSALYLCASSLVGTDEQYFGPGTRLTVT.

V and J are TRBV5-4 and TRBJ2-7, with D tentatively TRBD2 (5 bases). The CDR3 length is 14 residues. Deletions cut 0 bases from V and 1 base from J, with 8 bases between. CDR1 SGHNT and CDR2 YYREEE come from the germline V gene (reference sequence). The DNA for the CDR3 is TGTGCCAGCAGCTTGGGCGGACTGTCCTACGAGCAGTACTTC. Translating it yields CASSLGGLSYEQYF.

A word on this clone: One end of the junction varies from germline; a read error may be responsible. The chain combines TRBV7-7 with TRBJ2-7; D possibly matches TRBD1 or TRBD2 (5 bases each). Germline CDR1 SSHAT, CDR2 FNYEAQ (reference sequence). This CDR3 region has 13 residues. CDR3 residues: CASSQDWGHEQYF. The CDR3 DNA sequence: TGTGCTAGCAGCCAGGACTGGGGCCACGAGCAGTACTTC.

This clone was counted between two and nine times. The chain carries TRBV5-1 and TRBJ2-5, with D tentatively TRBD2 (5 bases). Trimming cost V 0 bases and J 0 bases, with 24 bases left between them. The CDR3 runs to 20 residues. Germline CDR1 is SGHRS and CDR2 is YFSETQ. The CDR3, as DNA: TGCGCCAGCAGCTTGGGGTCCCCGGGCGGGCTGGGGAAGTACCAAGAGACCCAGTACTTC. This sequence encodes CASSLGSPGGLGKYQETQYF.

This clone was seen a few times. For the CDR3, the DNA is TGCGCCAGCAGCACCTCAGGGGACTATGGCTACACCTTC. This translates into CASSTSGDYGYTF. This rearrangement joins TRBV5-1 to TRBJ1-2; perhaps TRBD1 as D (6 bases). The CDR3 is 13 residues long. The germline V and J ends were trimmed by 4 bases and 3 bases, with 10 bases remaining between them. Germline CDR1 reads SGHRS; CDR2 reads YFSETQ.

The V call is TRBV6-5, the J call TRBJ1-5; no definite D call. Germline CDR1 is MNHEY and CDR2 is SVGAGI. The V end was cut by 2 bases, the J end by 5 bases, with 10 bases between. CDR3 size: 14 residues. In DNA form, the CDR3 reads TGTGCCAGCAGTTACAGGGCAGCTTATCAGCCCCAGCATTTT. This encodes CASSYRAAYQPQHF.

The chain is built from TRBV6-1 and TRBJ2-5; D remains unclear. V was clipped by 1 base and J by 3 bases, with 9 bases between them. CDR3 size: 14 residues. Germline assignment: CDR1 MNHNS and CDR2 SASEGT. The chain's CDR3 is CASSEDFSEETQYF. CDR3 sequence (DNA): TGTGCCAGCAGTGAAGATTTTTCGGAAGAGACCCAGTACTTC.

This clone turned up a few times. The chain couples TRBV7-9 to TRBJ1-1, with D possibly being TRBD1 (6 bases). The ends were cut back, 3 bases at V and 3 bases at J, with 11 bases in the middle. Germline-derived CDR1 and CDR2 are SEHNR and FQNEAQ (reference sequence). The CDR3 spans 14 residues. The CDR3 DNA follows: TGTGCCAGCAGCTTCGGGGGCGCCTACACTGAAGCTTTCTTT. It yields the protein CASSFGGAYTEAFF.

The rearrangement joins TRBV29-1 to TRBJ1-2, with D possibly TRBD1 on 6 matching bases. Germline CDR1 is SQVTM and CDR2 is ANQGSEA. The CDR3 spans 11 residues. V lost 3 bases and J 6 bases, leaving 8 bases between the germline ends. The CDR3 here is CSVDGGDGYTF. DNA of the CDR3: TGCAGCGTTGACGGGGGCGATGGCTACACCTTC.

This clone was picked up a small number of times. CDR3 protein: CASSEAIGAGGDTQYF. CDR3 in DNA: TGTGCCAGCAGTGAAGCGATTGGGGCGGGCGGGGATACGCAGTATTTT. This sequence joins TRBV6-1 and TRBJ2-3; D may be TRBD1 or TRBD2 (5 bases each). The germline V gene encodes CDR1 MNHNS and CDR2 SASEGT. Between the trimmed V and J ends, which lost 0 bases and 6 bases, there was a span of 16 bases. The CDR3 has 16 amino acids.

V usage is TRBV6-1 and J usage is TRBJ2-7; TRBD2 agrees at 7 bases. This CDR3 spans 15 amino acids. CDR1 and CDR2 from the germline V gene are MNHNS and SASEGT. V lost 2 bases, J lost 2 bases, and 6 bases stayed unmatched. CDR3 DNA sequence: TGTGCCAGCAGTGAAATGGGGGGAGGGCCCTACGAGCAGTACTTC. Residues: CASSEMGGGPYEQYF.

V and J are TRBV7-9 and TRBJ1-2; tentatively, D is TRBD1 (5 bases). Germline-derived CDR1 and CDR2 are SEHNR and FQNEAQ (reference sequence). The V and J ends lost 5 bases and 4 bases respectively, with 20 bases between them. The CDR3 sequence is 16 residues long. The CDR3 spells CASSLRGAGGIYGYTF. In nucleotides, the CDR3 is TGTGCCAGCAGCCTCCGGGGCGCTGGAGGTATCTATGGCTACACCTTC.

The rearrangement uses TRBV18 and TRBJ1-2, with D possibly matching TRBD1 (5 bases). Germline CDR1 reads KGHSH; CDR2 reads LQKENI. The CDR3 is 17 amino acids. The V and J ends lost 1 base and 1 base respectively, with 16 bases between them. The CDR3 DNA sequence: TGTGCCAGCTCACCACGGGAGGGACCGAACCTTAACTATGGCTACACCTTC. As protein: CASSPREGPNLNYGYTF.

The table lists this clone with a few counts. The gene calls are TRBV7-9 and TRBJ2-5; 7 nucleotides agree with TRBD2. With V trimmed by 2 bases and J by 2 bases, 2 bases remained unmatched. CDR3 length equals 14 residues. Per the germline V gene, CDR1 is SEHNR and CDR2 is FQNEAQ (reference sequence). CDR3: CASSLISGQETQYF. CDR3 coding DNA: TGTGCCAGCAGCTTAATTAGCGGGCAAGAGACCCAGTACTTC.

J is TRBJ1-2 and V is TRBV5-1; 7 bases are a match to TRBD1. The CDR3 has 14 amino acids. The ends lost 4 bases at V and 0 bases at J; junction bases unmatched: 3. The V gene's germline CDR1 is SGHRS and CDR2 YFSETQ. CDR3 DNA sequence: TGCGCCAGCAGCCTGACAGGGCCTAACTATGGCTACACCTTC. Translated: CASSLTGPNYGYTF.

This clone was observed a handful of times. The rearrangement links TRBV29-1 to TRBJ1-2, with 9 bases aligning to TRBD1. Losses at the gene ends were 6 bases for V and 8 bases for J; bases not matched to a gene: 7. This CDR3 has 12 residues. Germline values: CDR1 SQVTM, CDR2 ANQGSEA. CDR3 loop: CSVEGQGGGYTF. CDR3 DNA: TGCAGCGTCGAGGGACAGGGAGGGGGCTACACCTTC.